This passage covers 3 T cell receptor beta chains from one sample sequenced in a study of T cells in Graves' hyperthyroidism and ophthalmopathy. TCR beta CDR3 regions were amplified from RNA. In the first-round RT-PCR of the TCR CDR3, the HTBI primer set was used. TCRdb reanalysed the multiplex PCR reads using MiXCR and keeps one entry per CDR3 protein. In the table there are 610,000 or so distinct CDR3 sequences, about half of which are singletons. Sequenced: peripheral blood or thyroid tissue (not recorded which). All receptors derive from a young woman with Graves' hyperthyroidism.

The chain has TRBV24-1 and TRBJ1-5; 8 bases match TRBD1. The CDR3 length is 13 residues. Germline CDR1 reads KGHDR; CDR2 reads SFDVKD. The CDR3 loop reads CAPSDRDNQPQHF. CDR3 DNA: TGTGCGCCGTCGGACAGGGACAATCAGCCCCAGCATTTT.

This clonotype was seen repeatedly, ten times or more. The chain employs TRBV12-3 or TRBV12-4 and TRBJ1-4; TRBD1 matches at 9 bases. The CDR3 runs 15 residues. V dropped 3 bases and J dropped 8; count of bases not matched to a gene: 7. CDR3 amino acids: CASSFSGQGGEKLFF. DNA for the CDR3: TGTGCCAGCAGTTTCTCGGGACAGGGCGGCGAAAAACTGTTTTTT.

This clonotype has at least ten counts. The chain is built from TRBV6-6 and TRBJ1-5; D is possibly TRBD1 (6 bases). Between the trimmed V and J ends, which lost 7 bases and 0 bases, there was a span of 13 bases. There are 15 residues in the CDR3. The germline CDR1 and CDR2 sequences are MNHNY and SVGAGI (reference sequence). The CDR3 DNA reads as TGTGCCAGCAAAGGACAGTTTTATAGCAATCAGCCCCAGCATTTT. This gives the protein CASKGQFYSNQPQHF.